This TCR beta chain was identified during a study of regulatory T cells in long-lasting Graves disease. This clonotype is a singleton in its sample. With only one base between it and a far larger clone, this is likely a read error. With 8 bases removed from V and 2 bases from J, the gap between germline ends came to 16 bases. The germline V gene has CDR1 MNHEY and CDR2 SVGEGT. This CDR3 has 14 amino acids. CDR3-region Arm-PCR and iRepertoire HTBI primers produced the TCR beta libraries. TCRdb re-derived calls from the multiplex PCR reads in MiXCR, one entry per CDR3 protein. Of about 370,000 distinct CDR3 sequences listed, roughly a sixth are singletons. Noted time point: newly diagnosed GD, antithyroid drugs for less than 3 months. RNA isolated from PBMCs was used to make the TCR library.

V and J are TRBV6-2 or TRBV6-3 and TRBJ2-7; D uncertain. This clonotype originated in a female donor with Graves disease. The material sequenced was peripheral blood mononuclear cells (PBMCs), taken at new diagnosis, from a patient treated with antithyroid drugs. The CDR3 coding sequence is TGTGCCAGCGGTGGTTTAGGACCGGCCTACGAGCAGTACTTC. This sequence encodes CASGGLGPAYEQYF.